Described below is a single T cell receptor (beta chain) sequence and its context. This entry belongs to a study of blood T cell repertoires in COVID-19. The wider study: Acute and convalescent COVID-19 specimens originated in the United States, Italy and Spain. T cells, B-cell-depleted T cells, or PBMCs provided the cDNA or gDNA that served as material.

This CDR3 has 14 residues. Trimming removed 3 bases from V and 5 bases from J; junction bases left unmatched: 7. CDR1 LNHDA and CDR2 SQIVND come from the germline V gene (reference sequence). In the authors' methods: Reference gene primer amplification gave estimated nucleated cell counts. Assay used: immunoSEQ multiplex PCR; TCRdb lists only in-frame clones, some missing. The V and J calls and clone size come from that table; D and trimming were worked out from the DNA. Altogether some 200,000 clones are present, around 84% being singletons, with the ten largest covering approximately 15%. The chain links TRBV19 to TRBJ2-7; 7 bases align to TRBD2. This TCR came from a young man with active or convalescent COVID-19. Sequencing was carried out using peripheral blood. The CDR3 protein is CASSMSGRGHEQYF. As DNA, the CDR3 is TGTGCCAGTAGTATGTCAGGGAGGGGACACGAGCAGTACTTC. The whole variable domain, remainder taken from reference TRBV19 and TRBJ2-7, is DGGITQSPKYLFRKEGQNVTLSCEQNLNHDAMYWYRQDPGQGLRLIYYSQIVNDFQKGDIAEGYSVSREKKESFPLTVTSAQKNPTAFYLCASSMSGRGHEQYFGPGTRLTVT.